The entry below describes one T cell receptor beta chain. As yet, its antigen is unknown. Being one base from a much bigger clone, this may be a read error. A read error is likely, as this CDR3 ends without the conserved phenylalanine or tryptophan. General study points: Tumor Treg TCRs overlapped most with tumor naive CD4+ cells. Tumor memory CD4+ T cell TCR gene usage clustered with blood and lymph node memory CD4+ cells and lymph node naive CD4+ cells.

Tregs were sorted as CD4+CD25+CD127-/low cells. V was cut by 0 bases and J by 6 bases, with 6 bases left in between. The germline V gene has CDR1 KGHSH and CDR2 LQKENI. CDR3 size: 14 residues. Constant-region reverse primers amplified full-length variable regions, followed by semi-nested Nested Universal Primer A PCR. One entry per CDR3 protein results from TCRdb running MiXCR on the 5' RACE reads. The sample carries around 11,000 distinct CDR3 sequences, approximately 26% recorded once. The specimen was Tregs sorted from a lymph node. The receptor was isolated from a female donor with breast cancer. This chain joins TRBV18 and TRBJ1-6; D gene uncertain. CDR3 sequence: CASSPPGSNSPLHL. DNA for the CDR3: TGTGCCAGCTCACCACCCGGCAGTAATTCACCCCTCCACCTT.